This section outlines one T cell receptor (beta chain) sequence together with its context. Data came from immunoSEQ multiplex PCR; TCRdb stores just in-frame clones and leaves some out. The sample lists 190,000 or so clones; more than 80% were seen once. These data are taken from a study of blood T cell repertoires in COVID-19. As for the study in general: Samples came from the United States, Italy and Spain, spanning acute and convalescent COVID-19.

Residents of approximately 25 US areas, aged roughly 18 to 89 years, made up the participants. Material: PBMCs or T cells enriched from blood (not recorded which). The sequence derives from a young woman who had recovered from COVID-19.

The DNA for the CDR3 is TGTGCCAGCAGCGGCACTGGGCGGGGGGGCCCAGCAGATACGCAGTATTTT. Its protein product is CASSGTGRGGPADTQYF. This chain links TRBV7-3 with TRBJ2-3; 9 bases are shared with TRBD2. The V gene's germline CDR1 is SGHTA and CDR2 FQGTGA. CDR3 length: 17 residues. The ends lost 5 bases at V and 4 bases at J; junction bases unmatched: 13.